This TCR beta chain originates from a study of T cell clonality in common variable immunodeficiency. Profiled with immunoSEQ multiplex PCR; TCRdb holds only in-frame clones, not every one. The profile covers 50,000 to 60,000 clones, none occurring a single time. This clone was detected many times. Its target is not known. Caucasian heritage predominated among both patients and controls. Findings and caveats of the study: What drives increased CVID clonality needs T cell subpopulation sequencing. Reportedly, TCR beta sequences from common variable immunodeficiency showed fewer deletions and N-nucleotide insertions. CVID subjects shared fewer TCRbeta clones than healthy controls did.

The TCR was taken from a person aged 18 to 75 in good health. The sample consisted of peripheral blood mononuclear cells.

CDR3 in amino acids: CSARDPLGVTDTQYF. The covered CDR3 bases are TGCAGTGCTAGAGATCCCTTAGGGGTCACAGATACG. The rearrangement joins TRBV20-1 to TRBJ2-3; D is possibly TRBD1 (5 bases). The read falls 3 residues short of the CDR3 end, and the missing part is taken from the germline J gene. The CDR3 has 15 residues. Between the trimmed V and J ends, which lost 0 bases and 2 bases, there was a span of 12 bases. Germline V gene lookup returns CDR1 DFQATT and CDR2 SNEGSKA (reference sequence).